This TCR beta chain was observed in a study of T cells in women clearing cervical HPV infection. Overall study context: Control women cleared a single incident HPV16 infection within 12 months. Study-wide findings and caveats: Cases and controls were distinguished at AUC 0.65 to 0.85 by richness and V genes. TRBV6-7 abundance was lower in cases than controls (around 0.1% versus 0.15%).

Clones were sequenced by immunoSEQ multiplex PCR, and TCRdb holds only the in-frame ones, with some missing. The table lists approximately 35,000 clones, with about 3.7% in the top ten. The V gene's germline CDR1 is MDHEN and CDR2 SYDVKM. J was trimmed by 3 bases and V by 4 bases; bases with no gene match: 7. The CDR3 is 15 residues long. Of note for this clone: Its target is unknown. The CDR3 extends 3 residues past the end of the read, so its final part is completed from the germline J gene.

Each participant carried one incident cervical HPV16 infection only. The sequenced sample was blood buffy coat. The receptor's source is a woman between 18 and 70 years old with a cervical HPV16 infection that either progressed to CIN3+ or cleared (not recorded which). J is TRBJ2-7 and V is TRBV28, with TRBD1 identical over 9 bases. CDR3 sequence reads: CASSSGQGLGYEQYF. The CDR3 bases that were read are TGTGCCAGCAGTTCCGGACAGGGGTTAGGCTACGAG.